A selection of T cell receptor beta chains follows, all from one sample in a study of beta chain features in type 1 diabetes. Clones were read by immunoSEQ multiplex PCR, and TCRdb kept only the in-frame ones, dropping some. The data show roughly 180,000 clones, less than 9.5% seen once. The specimen was central memory CD4+ T cells from blood. These receptors came from a woman aged 35 to 49 with type 1 diabetes. The CDR3 runs from the conserved cysteine through the conserved F or W. The order of the fields is V gene, CDR3 protein.

TRBV11-2 CASSRDTAYEQYF
TRBV14 CASSQLPLGGNTEAFF
TRBV5-1 CASLLAGEDTQYF
TRBV7-9 CASSLDFAASYNSPLHF
TRBV28 CASQTGDYGYTF
TRBV27 CASGRVGEQFF
TRBV29-1 CSVVVTDTEAFF
TRBV11-2 CASSYLAASTDTQYF
TRBV7-3 CASSSGLGGDEQYF
TRBV27 CASSWQSNQPQHF
TRBV4-1 CASSQGSGRGSEQFF
TRBV2 CASSEIGGVSNQPQHF
TRBV15 CATSRQASYEQYF
TRBV7-3 CASSLNRGNEQFF
TRBV7-2 CASSVQGRWQETQYF
TRBV28 CASSLGTNRVGAFF
TRBV25-1 CASSPQGIGNSPLHF
TRBV7-8 CASSSRGFPDEKLFF
TRBV28 CASGDRYGYTF
TRBV6-6 CASSYPSETQYF
TRBV4-3 CASSQGPHSRGTEAFF
TRBV19 CASSTRELGGEQFF
TRBV29-1 CSVGRANEQYF
TRBV7-2 CASSHTSGSSYNEQFF
TRBV4-3 CASSQDNRGGNTIYF
TRBV30 CAWSTGVETQYF
TRBV5-1 CASSLSGGANVLTF
TRBV19 CASSPQPDSTEAFF
TRBV18 CASSSTSGTDTQYF
TRBV18 CASSPPSRSYEQYF
TRBV4-1 CASSQMLGDRGLEQYF
TRBV29-1 CSAHRGLMNTEAFF
TRBV2 CASSVGSTEAFF
TRBV6-5 CASRGTGEAATQYF
TRBV9 CASSAGGTGGLGIETQYF
TRBV28 CASSLWAGEKLFF
TRBV6-6 CASSWHRGDQPQHF
TRBV7-9 CASSLSSYEQYF
TRBV5-8 CASTLPGGPETQYF
TRBV2 CASSEYGQIDQPQHF